Listed here is a single T cell receptor (beta chain). The antigen remains undetermined. The data are from a study of T-cell memory formation after mild COVID-19. A single record per CDR3 protein comes from TCRdb applying MiXCR to the 5' RACE reads. Here the sample spans some 160,000 distinct CDR3 sequences, 13% being singletons. The germline gives CDR1 MNHEY, CDR2 SVGAGI. The CDR3 consists of 14 residues. J lost 1 base, V lost 4 bases, and 2 bases had no gene match. Whole-study findings and limits: The pre-infection memory compartment contained some responding clones, suggesting cross-reactive memory joined.

This chain joins TRBV6-5 and TRBJ1-1; TRBD1 matches 8 bases. Sequenced: PBMCs or a T cell subset sorted from them (not recorded which). This sequence was found in a man aged 18 to 29 who had mild COVID-19 (a few samples of this study predate the infection). Cell type and time point are not known. The CDR3 DNA follows: TGTGCCAGCAGTTTCCAGGGGGCGAACACTGAAGCTTTCTTT. It translates to CASSFQGANTEAFF.